A single TCR beta chain is shown here with its context. This clone has a count of ten or more. Its antigen remains unidentified. Base quality data are lacking; no much larger clone is found one base away. The record originates from a study of beta chain features in type 1 diabetes (dated by TCRdb to the late 2010s). Notes on the research overall: Mean age, gender distribution, total cell number and subset yield were not different between patients and healthy donors. A total of 100 million to 110 million sorted cells were examined across all samples, and a strong correlation was observed between cell number per subset and RNA yield. The study compared TCRB repertoires of sorted circulating CD4+ T cell subsets between recently diagnosed type 1 diabetes patients and matched healthy donors. Regulatory and stem cell-like memory subsets were obtained from only 8 patients and roughly 8 healthy donors, while naive and central memory subsets were obtained from all 30 or so donors. Summary of the overall study and its limitations: Naive, central memory and regulatory TCRB repertoires appeared to be more alike among patients than among healthy donors. Patients with type 1 diabetes made fewer insertions and deleted more nucleotides at VDJ recombination sites, implying thymic rearrangement abnormalities. Shorter templates might have been favored by PCR, but patient and control samples were amplified and corrected together, so both groups would have been affected equally by any skew. Because cDNA was sequenced instead of genomic DNA, activated cells with high expression could be over-represented, although the groups did not differ in activation or CD3 levels. Because small numbers of individuals were included in the HLA sub-analyses, any influence of HLA type on TCRB rearrangement was left unresolved. Type 1 diabetes patients showed a moderate but significant shortening of TCRB CDR3 length in all four CD4+ subsets.

Each donor gave one peripheral blood draw, approximately 100 mL on average, collected into heparinised tubes. Using a panel that included CD45RO, CCR7, CD25, CD127, CD95 and CD27, naive, central memory, regulatory and stem cell-like memory CD4+ T cells were sorted on a BD FACSAria II. Purity was above 95% for every sorted population. PBMCs were isolated right away by Lymphoprep density gradient centrifugation and were stained directly, without culture. Samples were stained and sorted in pairs, with one healthy donor and one patient per experiment, so that batch effects were minimized. The entire amount of isolated RNA was reverse transcribed using the High Capacity cDNA Reverse Transcription Kit, so the sequenced TCRB transcripts were expressed ones. Naive, central memory and regulatory T cell samples underwent deep immunoSEQ sequencing, averaging about 3.57 million total reads per sample. After sorted cells were lysed in RLT buffer, RNA was extracted with DNase-treated RNeasy Micro or Mini kits, with the choice depending on cell number. To prevent cross-contamination, each cell subset was processed individually, whereas patient and healthy donor samples were processed jointly. TCRB sequences were amplified from cDNA with the immunoSEQ multiplex PCR, producing 87-bp fragments spanning the CDR3 region. Amplicons were sequenced on the Illumina HiSeq platform. As for the authors' bioinformatics: Synthetic template baselines were used to correct PCR bias computationally, reads within Hamming distance 2 were collapsed together, and singletons that could not be merged were discarded. Reads were aligned against IMGT so that V, D and J genes, CDR3 length and insertions or deletions at six rearrangement sites could be assigned. Within each subset, clonotype counts were normalized to sorted cell number, and only after that were true diversity and Gini coefficients computed with the tcR R package. The overlap coefficient, calculated on TCRB nucleotide sequences, was used to quantify repertoire sharing. In its TCRdb copy, this immuneACCESS table keeps in-frame sequences only and misses some clones. Where compared with another copy, unresolved V genes explain less than half of these, and the others have no known cause. The V and J calls and clone size come from that table; D and trimming were worked out from the DNA. For this sample the table gives a few hundred thousand clones, of which 8.5% to 10% were detected only once. Approximately 0.55% of the sample is held by the ten biggest clonotypes.

For CDR1 and CDR2, the germline V gene (reference sequence) lists LNHDA and SQIVND. CDR3 length: 18 amino acids, cysteine to phenylalanine. Of the read, only the CDR3 DNA is kept; its 54 bases are in frame from base 1. V and J are truncated by 4 bases and 0 bases respectively, leaving an intervening sequence of 19 bases. This TCR was recovered from a man aged 30 to 39 with type 1 diabetes. The chain employs TRBV19 and TRBJ2-1, with a weak D call of TRBD1 (7 bases match). Sequencing was carried out using central memory CD4+ T cells from blood. In nucleotides, the sequence is TGTGCCAGTAGTACGCGAGGAGGGGGCAGGAGCTCCTACAATGAGCAGTTCTTC. Its coded protein is CASSTRGGGRSSYNEQFF. Reference TRBV19 and TRBJ2-1 genes cover what lies past the CDR3, so the full variable domain is DGGITQSPKYLFRKEGQNVTLSCEQNLNHDAMYWYRQDPGQGLRLIYYSQIVNDFQKGDIAEGYSVSREKKESFPLTVTSAQKNPTAFYLCASSTRGGGRSSYNEQFFGPGTRLTVL.